Listed here are 26 T cell receptor beta chains from one sample, sequenced in a study of blood T cell repertoires in COVID-19. Here immunoSEQ multiplex PCR was the method, and the copy in TCRdb shows in-frame clones only, minus some. Of 55,000 to 75,000 clones in the sample, roughly 84% were seen once. Sequencing input: peripheral blood. These receptors were obtained from a man aged 60-69 years with COVID-19, enrolled during active disease.

The chain employs TRBV19 and TRBJ1-5; 8 nucleotides agree with TRBD1. CDR1 LNHDA and CDR2 SQIVND come from the germline V gene (reference sequence). The CDR3 loop spans 15 amino acids. V lost 4 bases, J lost 4 bases, and 6 bases stayed unmatched. CDR3 coding DNA: TGTGCCAGTAGTACCCAGACAGGGGAGAATCAGCCCCAGCATTTT. Translated, it gives CASSTQTGENQPQHF. The full variable domain, in which reference TRBV19 and TRBJ1-5 provide the parts outside the CDR3, is DGGITQSPKYLFRKEGQNVTLSCEQNLNHDAMYWYRQDPGQGLRLIYYSQIVNDFQKGDIAEGYSVSREKKESFPLTVTSAQKNPTAFYLCASSTQTGENQPQHFGDGTRLSIL.

The J gene is TRBJ2-1, the V gene TRBV2, with 8 nucleotides matching TRBD2. V shed 3 bases and J 7 bases; nucleotides not matched to a gene: 5. The CDR3 sequence is 14 residues long. CDR1 and CDR2 (germline): SNHLY, FYNNEI. CDR3 nucleotide sequence: TGTGCCAGCAGTGATCCCGGGGGGGCGAATGAGCAGTTCTTC. Translated, it gives CASSDPGGANEQFF.

This rearrangement joins TRBV9 to TRBJ2-3, with 7 bases that match TRBD1. Germline lookup yields CDR1 SGDLS and CDR2 YYNGEE. This CDR3 comprises 14 residues. J lost 1 base, V lost 2 bases, and 1 base had no gene match. CDR3 sequence reads: CASSVGQGTDTQYF. Here the CDR3 DNA reads TGTGCCAGCAGCGTCGGACAGGGCACAGATACGCAGTATTTT.

The chain is built from TRBV6-5 and TRBJ1-4; TRBD1 matches 7 bases. The CDR3 has 14 amino acids. After removal of 6 bases from V and 5 bases from J, the junction contained 6 bases not matched to a gene. The germline gives CDR1 MNHEY, CDR2 SVGAGI. Here the CDR3 reads CASSRGQPNEKLFF. The CDR3 DNA sequence: TGTGCCAGCAGCCGGGGACAGCCAAATGAAAAACTGTTTTTT.

This rearrangement joins TRBV5-6 to TRBJ2-6, with 8 positions matching TRBD2. The CDR3 is made up of 18 amino acids. Germline CDR1 SGHDT, CDR2 YYEEEE. V lost 4 bases, J lost 0 bases, and 9 bases stayed unmatched. The CDR3 bases are TGTGCCAGCAGCGCGCGGGGGGCCTATTACTCTGGGGCCAACGTCCTGACTTTC. It codes for CASSARGAYYSGANVLTF.

This sequence joins TRBV30 and TRBJ1-1, with D tentatively TRBD1 (5 bases). The V gene's germline CDR1 is GTSNPN and CDR2 SVGIG (reference sequence). There are 10 residues in the CDR3. CDR3 sequence: CALGVGEAFF. CDR3 nucleotide sequence: TGTGCTTTAGGGGTGGGCGAAGCTTTCTTT.

The rearrangement joins TRBV12-3 or TRBV12-4 to TRBJ1-5; D gene unclear. The V end was cut by 3 bases, the J end by 6 bases, with 6 bases between. The CDR3 extends over 12 amino acids. CDR3 bases: TGTGCCAGCAGTTTCTCCTCTCAGCCCCAGCATTTT. This sequence encodes CASSFSSQPQHF.

This clone was recorded once. This chain connects TRBV2 to TRBJ1-3; D is perhaps TRBD1 (6 bases). There are 14 residues in the CDR3. Looked up from germline, CDR1 is SNHLY and CDR2 is FYNNEI. The V gene lost 7 bases and the J gene lost 2 bases, with 12 bases spanning the gap. The CDR3 bases are TGTGCCAGCACCCCGGGACAACCTGGAAACACCATATATTTT. Its translation: CASTPGQPGNTIYF. Based on the CDR3 plus reference TRBV2 and TRBJ1-3, the full variable domain is EPEVTQTPSHQVTQMGQEVILRCVPISNHLYFYWYRQILGQKVEFLVSFYNNEISEKSEIFDDQFSVERPDGSNFTLKIRSTKLEDSAMYFCASTPGQPGNTIYFGEGSWLTVV.

This chain joins TRBV7-3 and TRBJ2-2; 14 nucleotides match TRBD2. The germline gives CDR1 SGHTA, CDR2 FQGTGA. V trimming: 1 base; J trimming: 5 bases; junction bases outside the gene matches: 6. The CDR3 contains 18 residues. The CDR3 reads CASSLIGTSGGLTGELFF. The CDR3 DNA sequence: TGTGCCAGCAGCTTAATTGGGACTAGCGGGGGTCTAACCGGGGAGCTGTTTTTT. The full variable domain, with the rest looked up from reference TRBV7-3 and TRBJ2-2, is GAGVSQTPSNKVTEKGKYVELRCDPISGHTALYWYRQSLGQGPEFLIYFQGTGAADDSGLPNDRFFAVRPEGSVSTLKIQRTERGDSAVYLCASSLIGTSGGLTGELFFGEGSRLTVL.

The rearrangement joins TRBV6-5 to TRBJ2-3; D is possibly TRBD1 (6 bases). V dropped 6 bases and J dropped 2 bases, with 12 bases sitting between them. Germline V gene sequence: CDR1 MNHEY, CDR2 SVGAGI. CDR3 length: 14 residues. The CDR3 DNA reads as TGTGCCAGCAGGAGGACAGAGAACACAGATACGCAGTATTTT. Translating gives CASRRTENTDTQYF.

This clone was seen only once. At one of its ends the junction is not consistent with the germline gene, which may arise from a read error. The chain has TRBV11-2 and TRBJ1-6, with D unresolved. Germline assignment: CDR1 SGHAT and CDR2 FQNNGV. CDR3 length: 12 residues. DNA for the CDR3: TGTGCCAGCAGCGAGTATAGTTCACCCCTCCACTTT. Translated: CASSEYSSPLHF. The full variable domain, its missing parts supplied by reference TRBV11-2 and TRBJ1-6, is EAGVAQSPRYKIIEKRQSVAFWCNPISGHATLYWYQQILGQGPKLLIQFQNNGVVDDSQLPKDRFSAERLKGVDSTLKIQPAKLEDSAVYLCASSEYSSPLHFGNGTRLTVT.

The chain couples TRBV5-1 to TRBJ2-3; a weak D match, TRBD1 (6 bases). The germline V and J ends were trimmed by 0 bases and 1 base, with 12 bases remaining between them. The CDR3 runs to 16 residues. Germline assignment: CDR1 SGHRS and CDR2 YFSETQ. The CDR3 reads CASSLEGDTGTDTQYF. As DNA, the CDR3 is TGCGCCAGCAGCTTGGAAGGGGACACTGGCACAGATACGCAGTATTTT.

The chain employs TRBV6-5 and TRBJ2-7, with 8 bases identical to TRBD2. V lost 8 bases and J lost 1; bases outside the gene matches: 7. From germline, CDR1 is MNHEY and CDR2 SVGAGI. CDR3 length: 14 amino acids. The chain's CDR3 is CASRGSGNSYEQYF. In DNA, the CDR3 is TGTGCCAGCCGGGGTAGCGGGAATTCCTACGAGCAGTACTTC.

The chain has TRBV11-3 and TRBJ2-1; D is ambiguous. The length of the CDR3 is 13 residues. Germline CDR1 and CDR2: SGHNT and YENEEA. Deletions cut 5 bases from V and 0 bases from J, with 5 bases between. This CDR3 reads CASSHNSYNEQFF. In DNA form, the CDR3 reads TGTGCCAGCAGCCACAACTCCTACAATGAGCAGTTCTTC.

In this sample, this clone turned up once. CDR3 region: CASSFDSYEQYF. The CDR3 coding sequence is TGTGCCAGCAGTTTTGACAGTTACGAGCAGTACTTC. V gene TRBV12-3 or TRBV12-4 combines with J gene TRBJ2-7, with a tentative D call TRBD1 (5 bases). The CDR3 runs to 12 residues. The V end lost 3 bases, the J end lost 4 bases, and 7 bases lay between the germline ends.

The rearrangement links TRBV12-3 or TRBV12-4 to TRBJ1-6; D not certain. The germline V and J ends were trimmed by 8 bases and 8 bases, with 13 bases remaining between them. The CDR3 totals 13 residues. In DNA, the CDR3 is TGTGCCAGCGCCTCTGCGGCGGATTCACCCCTCCACTTT. This encodes CASASAADSPLHF.

The chain couples TRBV6-5 to TRBJ2-3; D is perhaps TRBD1 (6 bases). This CDR3 spans 14 amino acids. Germline CDR1 reads MNHEY; CDR2 reads SVGAGI. Trimming took 10 bases from V and 5 from J, leaving 19 bases between them. The CDR3 nucleotides read TGTGCCATCATTCCTAGGGGGTTAATAGATACGCAGTATTTT. Protein product: CAIIPRGLIDTQYF.

This clone came up a few times. This rearrangement joins TRBV6-1 to TRBJ2-7, with D perhaps matching TRBD1 (5 bases). Deletions cut 2 bases from V and 3 bases from J, with 5 bases between. The CDR3 covers 12 residues. Germline values: CDR1 MNHNS, CDR2 SASEGT. CDR3 loop: CASSEQGYEQYF. The CDR3 region has the DNA TGTGCCAGCAGTGAACAGGGCTACGAGCAGTACTTC.

The chain carries TRBV7-9 and TRBJ2-5; tentative D call: TRBD1 (5 bases). Trimming took 4 bases from V and 1 from J, leaving 19 bases between them. The length of the CDR3 is 17 residues. Germline assignment: CDR1 SEHNR and CDR2 FQNEAQ (reference sequence). This chain's CDR3 is CASSSIDRSGVQETQYF. The CDR3 nucleotides read TGTGCCAGCAGCTCCATAGACAGATCCGGCGTCCAAGAGACCCAGTACTTC.

The chain couples TRBV4-2 to TRBJ2-1; TRBD2 matches at 9 bases. Germline values: CDR1 LGHNA, CDR2 YNFKEQ. Trimming cost V 0 bases and J 9 bases; bases outside gene matches: 6. There are 15 residues in the CDR3. For the CDR3, the DNA is TGTGCCAGCAGCCAAGACGCGGGGGGGCCGATTGAGCAGTTCTTC. It yields the protein CASSQDAGGPIEQFF.

The genes are TRBV6-1 and TRBJ1-1, with D tentatively TRBD1 (5 bases). The CDR3 is 16 amino acids. Deletions cut 2 bases from V and 3 bases from J, with 16 bases between. The germline CDR1 and CDR2 sequences are MNHNS and SASEGT. The CDR3 reads CASSERVGGGDTEAFF. The CDR3 DNA reads TGTGCCAGCAGTGAAAGGGTTGGTGGGGGGGACACTGAAGCTTTCTTT.

Only a few counts were recorded for this clone. The chain combines TRBV6-5 with TRBJ2-7; possibly TRBD1 for D (6 bases). This CDR3 is 15 amino acids long. CDR1 and CDR2 (germline): MNHEY, SVGAGI. Between the trimmed V and J ends, which lost 6 bases and 4 bases, there was a span of 19 bases. Written as DNA, the CDR3 is TGTGCCAGCAGAAAGGGGCTGGGGGCGTTTTACGAGCAGTACTTC. This codes for CASRKGLGAFYEQYF.

The chain carries TRBV5-4 and TRBJ1-4, with 7 bases aligning to TRBD1. The CDR3 consists of 16 residues. V trimming: 4 bases; J trimming: 7 bases; junction bases outside the gene matches: 13. The germline gives CDR1 SGHNT, CDR2 YYREEE (reference sequence). CDR3 nucleotide sequence: TGTGCCAGCAGCCTGGGGCAGACAGGGTTTCGTGAAAAACTGTTTTTT. The encoded protein is CASSLGQTGFREKLFF.

This clone was observed a single time. The V call is TRBV27, the J call TRBJ2-1, with D possibly matching TRBD2 (6 bases). CDR1 and CDR2 from the germline V gene are MNHEY and SMNVEV (reference sequence). This CDR3 contains 15 residues. Deletions cut 6 bases from V and 0 bases from J, with 12 bases between. The CDR3 is CASSSSASSYNEQFF. The CDR3 coding sequence is TGTGCCAGCAGCTCTAGCGCCAGCTCCTACAATGAGCAGTTCTTC.

This chain links TRBV5-4 with TRBJ1-2; TRBD1 matches 8 bases. V lost 7 bases, J lost 3 bases, and 5 bases stayed unmatched. Germline lookup yields CDR1 SGHNT and CDR2 YYREEE (reference sequence). CDR3 length: 13 residues. The CDR3 nucleotides are TGTGCCAGCCACCAGGACAGGGACTATGGCTACACCTTC. Translated, it gives CASHQDRDYGYTF.

The rearrangement uses TRBV6-5 and TRBJ1-2; no firm D call. The germline V gene has CDR1 MNHEY and CDR2 SVGAGI. Trimming left V 4 bases short and J 5 bases short, with 8 bases between. CDR3 length: 12 amino acids. In DNA, the CDR3 is TGTGCCAGCAGTTTTGACATTTATGGCTACACCTTC. Translation: CASSFDIYGYTF.